This T cell receptor beta chain was captured by sequencing in a study of T cell responses to AZD1222 COVID-19 vaccine. The V gene end was trimmed by 1 base and the J gene end by 5 bases; junction bases not matched to a gene: 15. CDR3 length equals 18 residues. The germline V gene has CDR1 LNHDA and CDR2 SQIVND (reference sequence). Using immunoSEQ multiplex PCR, the repertoire was profiled, and TCRdb retains in-frame clones only, with some absent. The sample has about 120,000 clones; roughly 87% are singletons. Details on this clone: Its antigen remains unidentified.

Study-wide points: Spike-wide vaccine-associated CD4 TCRs dominated at 160-218 and 743-854.

The TCR originated in an adult in good health. The starting material was peripheral blood, obtained on day 0 of AZD1222 vaccination. The chain is built from TRBV19 and TRBJ2-5; 8 nucleotides line up with TRBD1. In DNA form, the CDR3 reads TGTGCCAGTAGTATAGGCGTGGGGGCAGGGGGCGCCAGGGAGACCCAGTACTTC. Its protein is CASSIGVGAGGARETQYF.